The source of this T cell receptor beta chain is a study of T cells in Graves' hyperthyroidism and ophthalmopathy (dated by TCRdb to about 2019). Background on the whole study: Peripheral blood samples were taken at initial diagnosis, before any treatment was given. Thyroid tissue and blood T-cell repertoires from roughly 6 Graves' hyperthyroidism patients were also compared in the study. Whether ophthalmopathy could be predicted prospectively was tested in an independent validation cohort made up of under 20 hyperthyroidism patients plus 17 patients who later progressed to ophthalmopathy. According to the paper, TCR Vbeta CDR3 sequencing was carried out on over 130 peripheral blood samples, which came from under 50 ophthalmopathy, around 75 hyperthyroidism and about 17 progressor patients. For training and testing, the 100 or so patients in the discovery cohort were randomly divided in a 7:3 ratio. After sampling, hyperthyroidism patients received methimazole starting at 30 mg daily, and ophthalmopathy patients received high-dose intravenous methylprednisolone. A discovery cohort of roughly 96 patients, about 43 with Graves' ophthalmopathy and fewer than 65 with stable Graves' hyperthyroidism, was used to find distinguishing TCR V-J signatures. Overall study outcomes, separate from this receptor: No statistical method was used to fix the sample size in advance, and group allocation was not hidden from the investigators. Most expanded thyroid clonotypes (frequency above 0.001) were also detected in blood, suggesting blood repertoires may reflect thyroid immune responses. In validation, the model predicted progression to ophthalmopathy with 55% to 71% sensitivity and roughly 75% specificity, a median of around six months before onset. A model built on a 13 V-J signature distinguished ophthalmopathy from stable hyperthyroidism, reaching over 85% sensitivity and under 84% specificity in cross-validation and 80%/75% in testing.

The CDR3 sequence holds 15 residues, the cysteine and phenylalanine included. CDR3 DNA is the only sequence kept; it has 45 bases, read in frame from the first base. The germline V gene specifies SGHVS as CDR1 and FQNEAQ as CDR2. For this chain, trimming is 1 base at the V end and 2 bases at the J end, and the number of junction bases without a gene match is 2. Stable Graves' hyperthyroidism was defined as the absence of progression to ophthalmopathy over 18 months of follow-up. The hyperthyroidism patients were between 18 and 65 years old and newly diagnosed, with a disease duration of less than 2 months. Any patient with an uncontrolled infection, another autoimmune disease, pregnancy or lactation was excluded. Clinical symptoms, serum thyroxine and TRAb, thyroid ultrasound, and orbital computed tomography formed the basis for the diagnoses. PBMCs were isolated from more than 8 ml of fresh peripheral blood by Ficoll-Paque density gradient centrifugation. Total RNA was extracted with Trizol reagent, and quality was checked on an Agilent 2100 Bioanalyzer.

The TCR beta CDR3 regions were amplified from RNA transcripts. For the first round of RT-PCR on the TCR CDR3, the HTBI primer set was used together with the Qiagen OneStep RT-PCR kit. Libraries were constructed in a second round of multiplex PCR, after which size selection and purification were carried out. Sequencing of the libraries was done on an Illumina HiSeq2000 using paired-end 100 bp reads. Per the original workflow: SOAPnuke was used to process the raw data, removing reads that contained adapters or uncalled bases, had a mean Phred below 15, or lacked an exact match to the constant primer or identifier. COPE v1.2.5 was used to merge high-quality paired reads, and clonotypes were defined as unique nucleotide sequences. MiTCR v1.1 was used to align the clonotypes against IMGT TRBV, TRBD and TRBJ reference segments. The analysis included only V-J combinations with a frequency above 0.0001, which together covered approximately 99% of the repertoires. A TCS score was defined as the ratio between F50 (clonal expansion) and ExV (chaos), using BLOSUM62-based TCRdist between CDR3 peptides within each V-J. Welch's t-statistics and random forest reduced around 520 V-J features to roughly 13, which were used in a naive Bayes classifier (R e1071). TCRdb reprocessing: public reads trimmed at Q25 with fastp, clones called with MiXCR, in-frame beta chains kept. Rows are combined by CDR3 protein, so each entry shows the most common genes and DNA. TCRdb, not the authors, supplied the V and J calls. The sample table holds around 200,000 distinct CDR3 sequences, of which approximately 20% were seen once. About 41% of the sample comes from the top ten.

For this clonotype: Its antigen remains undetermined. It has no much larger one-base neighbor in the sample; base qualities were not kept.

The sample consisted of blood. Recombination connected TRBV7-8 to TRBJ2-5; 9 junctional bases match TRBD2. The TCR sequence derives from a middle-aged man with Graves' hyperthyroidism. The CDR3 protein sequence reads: CASSLGTSAQETQYF. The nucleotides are TGTGCCAGCAGCTTAGGGACTAGCGCTCAAGAGACCCAGTACTTC.